Here is one T cell receptor (beta chain) with its context. Its antigen remains undetermined. Per-nucleotide qualities are absent, and no much larger clonotype sits a single base away. Via the germline V gene, CDR1 is LGHNT and CDR2 FRNRAP. The CDR3 runs 13 residues from the cysteine to the phenylalanine. Only CDR3 DNA is held: 39 bases, read in frame from base 1. The junction carries 16 bases between V and J, which are trimmed by 3 bases and 16 bases respectively. To prepare the library, the immunoSEQ multiplex PCR assay was applied. Not all clones reach the TCRdb copy of this immuneACCESS table, which keeps in-frame sequences only. Checked studies attribute under half of the gap to unresolved V genes and leave the rest unexplained. The sample data list roughly 17,000 clones, and roughly 90% of these were observed just once. Around 12% of the sample rests with the top ten. This sample was included in a study of T cell changes during pregnancy in multiple sclerosis (dated by TCRdb to the late 2010s). Describing the broader study: In women with multiple sclerosis, the researchers looked at how the T cell repertoire shifted as pregnancy progressed.

The receptor was isolated from a female donor in good health, enrolled as a control in a pregnancy study. The receptor chain draws on TRBV12-5 and TRBJ1-6; tentative D gene TRBD1, with 6 bases matching. The material was CD8+ T cells from peripheral blood mononuclear cells, obtained after pregnancy. The CDR3 protein: CASGFKAGAGLHF. The DNA is TGTGCTAGTGGTTTTAAGGCGGGGGCCGGTCTCCACTTT.